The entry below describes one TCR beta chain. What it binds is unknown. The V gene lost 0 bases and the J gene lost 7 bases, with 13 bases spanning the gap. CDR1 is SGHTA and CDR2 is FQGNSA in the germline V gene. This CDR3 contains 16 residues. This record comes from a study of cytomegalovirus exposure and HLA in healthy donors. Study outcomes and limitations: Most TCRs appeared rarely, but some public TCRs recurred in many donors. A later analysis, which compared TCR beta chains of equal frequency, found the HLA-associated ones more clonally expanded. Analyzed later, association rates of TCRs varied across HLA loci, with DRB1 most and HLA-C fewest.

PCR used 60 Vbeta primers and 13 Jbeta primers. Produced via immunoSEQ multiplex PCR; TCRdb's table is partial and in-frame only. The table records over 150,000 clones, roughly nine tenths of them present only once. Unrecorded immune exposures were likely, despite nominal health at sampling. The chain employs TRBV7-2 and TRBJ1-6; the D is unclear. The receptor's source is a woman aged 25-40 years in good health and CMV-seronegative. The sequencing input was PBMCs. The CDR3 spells CASSLAEGSRNSPLHF. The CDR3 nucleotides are TGTGCCAGCAGCTTAGCGGAGGGAAGCCGGAATTCACCCCTCCACTTT. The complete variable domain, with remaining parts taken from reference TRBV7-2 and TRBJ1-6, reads GAGVSQSPSNKVTEKGKDVELRCDPISGHTALYWYRQSLGQGLEFLIYFQGNSAPDKSGLPSDRFSAERTGGSVSTLTIQRTQQEDSAVYLCASSLAEGSRNSPLHFGNGTRLTVT.